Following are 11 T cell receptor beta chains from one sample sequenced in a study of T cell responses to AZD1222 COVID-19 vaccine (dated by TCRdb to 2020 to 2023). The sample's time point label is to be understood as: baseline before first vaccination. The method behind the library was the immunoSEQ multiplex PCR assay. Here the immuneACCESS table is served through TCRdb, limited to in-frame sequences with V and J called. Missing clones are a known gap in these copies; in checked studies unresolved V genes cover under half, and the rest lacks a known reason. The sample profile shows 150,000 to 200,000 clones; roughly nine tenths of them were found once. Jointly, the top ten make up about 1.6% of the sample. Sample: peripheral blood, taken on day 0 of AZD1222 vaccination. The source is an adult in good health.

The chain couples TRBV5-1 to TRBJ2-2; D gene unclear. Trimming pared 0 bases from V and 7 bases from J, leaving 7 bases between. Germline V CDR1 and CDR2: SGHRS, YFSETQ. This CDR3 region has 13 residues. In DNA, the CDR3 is TGCGCCAGCAGCTTGGTAGTAGGCGGGGAGCTGTTTTTT. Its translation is CASSLVVGGELFF.

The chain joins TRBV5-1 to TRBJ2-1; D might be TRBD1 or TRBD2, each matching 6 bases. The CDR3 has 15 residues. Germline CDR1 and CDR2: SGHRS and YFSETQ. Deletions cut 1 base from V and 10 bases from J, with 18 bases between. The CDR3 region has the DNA TGCGCCAGCAGCTTGTCGCCGGGGGCCGTGGGGGAGCAGTTCTTC. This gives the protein CASSLSPGAVGEQFF.

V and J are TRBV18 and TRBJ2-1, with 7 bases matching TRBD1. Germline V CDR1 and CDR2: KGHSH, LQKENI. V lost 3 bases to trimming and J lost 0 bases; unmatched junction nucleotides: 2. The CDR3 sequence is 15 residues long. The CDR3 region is CASSPDRSSYNEQFF. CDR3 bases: TGTGCCAGCTCACCGGACAGGAGCTCCTACAATGAGCAGTTCTTC.

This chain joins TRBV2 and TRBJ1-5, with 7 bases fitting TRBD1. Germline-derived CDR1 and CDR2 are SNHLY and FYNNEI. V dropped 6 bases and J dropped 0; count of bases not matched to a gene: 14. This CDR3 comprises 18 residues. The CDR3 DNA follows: TGTGCCAGCAGAGGATCATTTGGGACAGACGATAGCAATCAGCCCCAGCATTTT. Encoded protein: CASRGSFGTDDSNQPQHF. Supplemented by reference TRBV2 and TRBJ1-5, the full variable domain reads EPEVTQTPSHQVTQMGQEVILRCVPISNHLYFYWYRQILGQKVEFLVSFYNNEISEKSEIFDDQFSVERPDGSNFTLKIRSTKLEDSAMYFCASRGSFGTDDSNQPQHFGDGTRLSIL.

The CDR3 region has the DNA TGTGCCAGCAGCTCCTCAGGGGGTTCTAATGAAAAACTGTTTTTT. It encodes CASSSSGGSNEKLFF. This chain links TRBV5-4 with TRBJ1-4; TRBD1 aligns across 7 bases. CDR3 length: 15 residues. Germline trimming cut 3 bases from V and 3 bases from J; bases unmatched to any gene: 5. Germline-derived CDR1 and CDR2 are SGHNT and YYREEE (reference sequence).

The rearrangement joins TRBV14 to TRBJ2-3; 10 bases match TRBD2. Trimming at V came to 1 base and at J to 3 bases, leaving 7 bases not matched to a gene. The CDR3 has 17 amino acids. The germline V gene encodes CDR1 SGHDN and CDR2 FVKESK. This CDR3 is CASSQGFLAGATDTQYF. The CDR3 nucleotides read TGTGCCAGCAGCCAAGGATTTCTAGCGGGGGCTACAGATACGCAGTATTTT.

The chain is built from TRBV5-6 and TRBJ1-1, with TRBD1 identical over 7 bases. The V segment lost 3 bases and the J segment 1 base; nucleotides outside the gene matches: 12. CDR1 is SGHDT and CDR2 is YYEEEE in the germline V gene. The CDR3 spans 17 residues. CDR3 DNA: TGTGCCAGCAGCTCCTCAGGGGGGGCAGGCCCGAACACTGAAGCTTTCTTT. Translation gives CASSSSGGAGPNTEAFF.

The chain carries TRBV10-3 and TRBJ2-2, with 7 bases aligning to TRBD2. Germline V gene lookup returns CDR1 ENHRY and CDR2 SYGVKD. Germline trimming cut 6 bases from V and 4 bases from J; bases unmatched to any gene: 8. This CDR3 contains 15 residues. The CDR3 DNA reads TGTGCCATCAGGACTAGCCCGTCGAGCACCGGGGAGCTGTTTTTT. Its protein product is CAIRTSPSSTGELFF.

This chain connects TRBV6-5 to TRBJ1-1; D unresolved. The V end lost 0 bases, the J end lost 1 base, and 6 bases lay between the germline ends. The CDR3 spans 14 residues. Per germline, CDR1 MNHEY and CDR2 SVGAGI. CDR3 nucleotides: TGTGCCAGCAGTTACTCTAACCGGAACACTGAAGCTTTCTTT. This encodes CASSYSNRNTEAFF.

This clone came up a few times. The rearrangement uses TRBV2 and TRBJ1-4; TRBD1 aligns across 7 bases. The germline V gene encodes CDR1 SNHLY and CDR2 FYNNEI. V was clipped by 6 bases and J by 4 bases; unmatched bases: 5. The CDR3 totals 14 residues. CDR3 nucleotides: TGTGCCAGCAGCCCAGGGGGTGGTAATGAAAAACTGTTTTTT. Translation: CASSPGGGNEKLFF.

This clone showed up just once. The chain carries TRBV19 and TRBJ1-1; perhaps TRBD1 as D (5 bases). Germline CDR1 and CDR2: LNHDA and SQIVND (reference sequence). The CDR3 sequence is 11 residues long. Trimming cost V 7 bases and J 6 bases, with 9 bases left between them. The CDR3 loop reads CASIMGAEAFF. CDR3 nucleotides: TGTGCCAGTATTATGGGGGCTGAAGCTTTCTTT. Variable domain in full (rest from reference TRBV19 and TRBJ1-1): DGGITQSPKYLFRKEGQNVTLSCEQNLNHDAMYWYRQDPGQGLRLIYYSQIVNDFQKGDIAEGYSVSREKKESFPLTVTSAQKNPTAFYLCASIMGAEAFFGQGTRLTVV.